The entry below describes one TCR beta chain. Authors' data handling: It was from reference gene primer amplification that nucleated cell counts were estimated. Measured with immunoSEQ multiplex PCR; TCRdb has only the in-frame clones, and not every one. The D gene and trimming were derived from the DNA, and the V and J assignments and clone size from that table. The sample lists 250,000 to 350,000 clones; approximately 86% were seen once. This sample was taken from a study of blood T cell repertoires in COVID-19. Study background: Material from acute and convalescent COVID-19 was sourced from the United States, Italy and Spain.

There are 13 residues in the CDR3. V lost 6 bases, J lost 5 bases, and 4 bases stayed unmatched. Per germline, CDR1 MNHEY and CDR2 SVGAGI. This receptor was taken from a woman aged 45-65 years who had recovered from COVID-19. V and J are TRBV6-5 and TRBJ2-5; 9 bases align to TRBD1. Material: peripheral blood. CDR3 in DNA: TGTGCCAGCAGAACAGGGGGCAGGGAGACCCAGTACTTC. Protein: CASRTGGRETQYF.